This T cell receptor beta chain was captured in a study of CD4 T cells in relation to SARS-CoV-2 and coronaviruses. Remarks on this clone: Its antigen is undetermined.

The germline gives CDR1 SGDLS, CDR2 YYNGEE. Trimming took off 2 bases at V and 0 bases at J, with 16 bases between the two ends. The CDR3 loop spans 17 amino acids. Produced via immunoSEQ multiplex PCR; TCRdb's table is partial and in-frame only. Among fewer than 35,000 clones listed, 65% to 80% were seen once. The V and J genes are TRBV9 and TRBJ2-3, with D tentatively TRBD2 (6 bases). The source of this sequence is an adult with COVID-19. The sample comprised memory CD4+ T cells from PBMCs, cultured in vitro. The CDR3 nucleotides are TGTGCCAGCAGCGTCCCTCTAACTAGCCCTAGCACAGATACGCAGTATTTT. Amino acids: CASSVPLTSPSTDTQYF.